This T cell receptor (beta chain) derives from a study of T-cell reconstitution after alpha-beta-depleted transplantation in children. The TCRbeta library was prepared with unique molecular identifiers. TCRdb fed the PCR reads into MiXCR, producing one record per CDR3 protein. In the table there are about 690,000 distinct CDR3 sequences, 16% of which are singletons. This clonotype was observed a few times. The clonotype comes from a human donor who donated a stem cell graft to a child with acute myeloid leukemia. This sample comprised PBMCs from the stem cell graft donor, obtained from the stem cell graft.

The CDR3 DNA follows: TGTGCCAGCATCAGGACAGGGGGCTTCGATGAGCAGTTCTTC. Its protein is CASIRTGGFDEQFF. This rearrangement joins TRBV27 to TRBJ2-1; 11 nucleotides agree with TRBD1. The V gene's germline CDR1 is MNHEY and CDR2 SMNVEV (reference sequence). Trimming removed 7 bases from V and 8 bases from J; junction bases left unmatched: 7. The CDR3 is 14 residues long.